These T cell receptor beta chains were read from a single sample in a study of blood T cell repertoires in COVID-19. Repertoires were generated with immunoSEQ multiplex PCR, while TCRdb's copy carries only in-frame clones and drops some. This sample yields 80,000 to 100,000 clones, of which about 74% are seen a single time; approximately 4.1% belongs to the top ten. The sample taken for sequencing was peripheral blood. These receptor sequences come from a man aged 65 to 85 with COVID-19, enrolled during active disease. CDR3s include the opening cysteine and the closing phenylalanine or tryptophan. The D gene is left open where the match is weak. Not every row has a clone size; where given, it reads once, few, many or a size class.

DNA | CDR3 | size | J | D | V
TGTGCCAGCAGCTTAGGCAACAGGTACAATGAGCAGTTCTTC | CASSLGNRYNEQFF | few | TRBJ2-1 | - | TRBV11-3
TGTGCCAGCAGAAGTAGCGGGAGCCACAGCTCCTACGAGCAGTACTTC | CASRSSGSHSSYEQYF | - | TRBJ2-7 | TRBD2 | TRBV28
TGCGCCAGCAGCCAAGATTCGGGATTTGAAAAACTGTTTTTT | CASSQDSGFEKLFF | - | TRBJ1-4 | - | TRBV4-3
TGTGCCAGCAGCCGATTTTCCCCAGATCTGAGCAATCAGCCCCAGCATTTT | CASSRFSPDLSNQPQHF | - | TRBJ1-5 | - | TRBV5-4
TGCAGCGTTGTCGGGGGTCGTTTACACAGCACAGATACGCAGTATTTT | CSVVGGRLHSTDTQYF | once | TRBJ2-3 | - | TRBV29-1
TGCGCCAGCAGTCCCCCGGCGGCGGCCTACGAGCAGTACTTC | CASSPPAAAYEQYF | few | TRBJ2-7 | - | TRBV4-1
TGTGCCAGCAGCTCAGAAGAGACGAGGGTCAAAAACATTCAGTACTTC | CASSSEETRVKNIQYF | - | TRBJ2-4 | - | TRBV5-5
TGTGCCAGCAGACTCCAGGGTACCATATATTTT | CASRLQGTIYF | - | TRBJ1-3 | - | TRBV28
TGTGCCAGCAGTCCCACCGAGGGCAATGAGCAGTTCTTC | CASSPTEGNEQFF | - | TRBJ2-1 | - | TRBV2
TGTGCCAGCAGCCAAGCGTACAGAGACTCTGGAAACACCATATATTTT | CASSQAYRDSGNTIYF | - | TRBJ1-3 | - | TRBV4-2
TGTGCCAGCAGCCAAGATCCGCGAGGGCGGACCCAGTACTTC | CASSQDPRGRTQYF | - | TRBJ2-5 | - | TRBV3-1/TRBV3-2
TGTGCCAGCTCCGGGACTAGCGGGAGGCCCTCCTACAATGAGCAGTTCTTC | CASSGTSGRPSYNEQFF | - | TRBJ2-1 | TRBD2 | TRBV25-1
TGTGCCATCAGTGAGTCGGGAGGGGTTACTGAAGCTTTCTTT | CAISESGGVTEAFF | - | TRBJ1-1 | - | TRBV10-3
TGTGCCACCGGCCTTAGCGGGAGTCGTGAGACCCAGTACTTC | CATGLSGSRETQYF | once | TRBJ2-5 | TRBD2 | TRBV10-3
TGTGCCAGTAGTATCTTACAGGACAGACCTGGAAACACCATATATTTT | CASSILQDRPGNTIYF | - | TRBJ1-3 | - | TRBV19
TGTGCCAGCAGCGCTAAACAGGGCCGTAGCACTGAAGCTTTCTTT | CASSAKQGRSTEAFF | - | TRBJ1-1 | - | TRBV5-4
TGTGCCAGCAGTTTAGGGACAGGAGTGGGGGAGACCCAGTACTTC | CASSLGTGVGETQYF | - | TRBJ2-5 | TRBD1 | TRBV27
TGTGCCAGCAGCCAAGGGCCCAGGTCGCGGGACGAGCAGTACTTC | CASSQGPRSRDEQYF | - | TRBJ2-7 | - | TRBV3-1/TRBV3-2
TGTGCCAGCAGCTCAGGGTCGGGAGAGACCCAGTACTTC | CASSSGSGETQYF | - | TRBJ2-5 | - | TRBV7-3
TGTGCCAGCAGCCAACTCGCGGGAGCCTACAATGAGCAGTTCTTC | CASSQLAGAYNEQFF | once | TRBJ2-1 | TRBD2 | TRBV7-3
TGTGCCAGCAACTGGGGACAACTCTATGGCTACACCTTC | CASNWGQLYGYTF | - | TRBJ1-2 | - | TRBV28
TGTGCCAGCAGCCAAGAAGCGGGAGGGGACAATGAGCAGTTCTTC | CASSQEAGGDNEQFF | - | TRBJ2-1 | TRBD2 | TRBV3-1/TRBV3-2
TGCGCCAGCAGCTTAGGGGCAGTGAGGAACACTGAAGCTTTCTTT | CASSLGAVRNTEAFF | - | TRBJ1-1 | - | TRBV5-1
TGTGCCAGCAGTTACTCAACTAGCGGGAAGACCACCTACTACGAGCAGTACTTC | CASSYSTSGKTTYYEQYF | - | TRBJ2-7 | TRBD2 | TRBV6-2/TRBV6-3
TGTGCCAGCATACTAGCGGGTTACGGGGAGCTGTTTTTT | CASILAGYGELFF | - | TRBJ2-2 | TRBD2 | TRBV6-6
TGTGCCAGCAGCCGGGACAGGGCTTACAATGAGCAGTTCTTC | CASSRDRAYNEQFF | - | TRBJ2-1 | TRBD1 | TRBV5-4
TGTGCCAGCAGTTTGGTACAGCTTCATGAAAAACTGTTTTTT | CASSLVQLHEKLFF | - | TRBJ1-4 | - | TRBV28
TGTGCCAGCAGCCCCGGACAGGGTTATGGCTACACCTTC | CASSPGQGYGYTF | - | TRBJ1-2 | TRBD1 | TRBV5-6
TGCAGTGCCGGGGGTAGCAGGGAGCAGTTCTTC | CSAGGSREQFF | few | TRBJ2-1 | - | TRBV20-1
TGTGCCAGCAGCCCAAGGACAGGGACCATGAACACTGAAGCTTTCTTT | CASSPRTGTMNTEAFF | - | TRBJ1-1 | TRBD1 | TRBV7-8
TGTGCCAGCAATGGGCAGCAAGAGACCCAGTACTTC | CASNGQQETQYF | few | TRBJ2-5 | - | TRBV2
TGTGCCAGCAGTCACTACTCCGGGGGTCGGGAGCAGTTCTTC | CASSHYSGGREQFF | - | TRBJ2-1 | - | TRBV28
TGTGCCAGCAGTGAAGAAGCTGAGGGCTGGGATGAGCAGTTCTTC | CASSEEAEGWDEQFF | - | TRBJ2-1 | - | TRBV6-1
TGTGCCAGCAGCCTTGGGACAGGGCGATTCTACGAGCAGTACTTC | CASSLGTGRFYEQYF | - | TRBJ2-7 | TRBD1 | TRBV7-2
TGTGCCACCCACCTCCCGGGAGAGGGTGGCTACACCTTC | CATHLPGEGGYTF | - | TRBJ1-2 | - | TRBV28
TGTGCCAGTAGTATGGGTAAAGGGAGCTCCTACGAGCAGTACTTC | CASSMGKGSSYEQYF | - | TRBJ2-7 | - | TRBV19
TGTGCCAGCTCCCTCATGCTCCTTAGCGGGAGTAGTTCGGACACCGGGGAGCTGTTTTTT | CASSLMLLSGSSSDTGELFF | - | TRBJ2-2 | TRBD2 | TRBV18
TGTGCCAGCAGCCCGTGGACAGCTAAAGGGAGCTACGAGCAGTACTTC | CASSPWTAKGSYEQYF | medium-sized | TRBJ2-7 | - | TRBV5-5
TGTGCCAGCAGCTTTAGGGACAGGGCTGGAAACACCATATATTTT | CASSFRDRAGNTIYF | - | TRBJ1-3 | TRBD1 | TRBV7-2
TGTGCCAGCTCCCGGACAGGGGATCAGGACGAGCAGTACTTC | CASSRTGDQDEQYF | - | TRBJ2-7 | TRBD1 | TRBV18
TGTGCCAGCAGCGTAGGGGGACTAGCGTATCCCTACGAGCAGTACTTC | CASSVGGLAYPYEQYF | few | TRBJ2-7 | TRBD2 | TRBV9